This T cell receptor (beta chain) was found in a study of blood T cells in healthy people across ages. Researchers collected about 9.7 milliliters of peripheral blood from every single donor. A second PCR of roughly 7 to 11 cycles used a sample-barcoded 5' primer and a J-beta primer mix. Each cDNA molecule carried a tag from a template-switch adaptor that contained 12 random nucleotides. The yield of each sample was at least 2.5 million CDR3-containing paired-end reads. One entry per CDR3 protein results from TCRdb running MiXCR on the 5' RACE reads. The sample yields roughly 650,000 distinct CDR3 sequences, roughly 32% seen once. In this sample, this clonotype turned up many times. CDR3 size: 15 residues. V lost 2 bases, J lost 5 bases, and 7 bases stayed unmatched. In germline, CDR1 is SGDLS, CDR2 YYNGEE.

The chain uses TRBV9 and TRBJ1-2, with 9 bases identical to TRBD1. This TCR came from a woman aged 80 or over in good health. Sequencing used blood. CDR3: CASSVSGTGRYGYTF. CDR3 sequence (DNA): TGTGCCAGCAGCGTCTCCGGGACAGGGAGGTATGGCTACACCTTC.